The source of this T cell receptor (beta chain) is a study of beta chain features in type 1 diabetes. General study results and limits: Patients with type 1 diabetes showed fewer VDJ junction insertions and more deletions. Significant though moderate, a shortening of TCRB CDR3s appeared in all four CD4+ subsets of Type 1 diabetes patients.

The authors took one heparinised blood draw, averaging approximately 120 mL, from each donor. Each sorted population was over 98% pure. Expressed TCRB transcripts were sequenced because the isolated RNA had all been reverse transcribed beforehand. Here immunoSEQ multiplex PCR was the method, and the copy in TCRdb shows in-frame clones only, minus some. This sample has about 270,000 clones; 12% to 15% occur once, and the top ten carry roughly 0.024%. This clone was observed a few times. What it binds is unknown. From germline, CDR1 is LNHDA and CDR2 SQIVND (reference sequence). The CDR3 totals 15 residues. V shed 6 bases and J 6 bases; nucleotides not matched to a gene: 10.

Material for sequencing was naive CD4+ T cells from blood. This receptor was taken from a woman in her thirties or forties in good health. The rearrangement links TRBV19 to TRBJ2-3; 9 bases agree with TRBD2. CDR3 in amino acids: CASRKDLAGIDTQYF. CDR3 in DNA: TGTGCCAGTAGAAAGGACCTAGCGGGGATTGATACGCAGTATTTT.